This TCR beta chain was identified in a study of blood T cell repertoires in COVID-19. Overall study context: Collection of acute and convalescent COVID-19 samples took place in the United States, Italy and Spain. T cells, B-cell-depleted T cells, or PBMCs supplied cDNA or gDNA.

Original methodology: How many nucleated cells were present was estimated from reference gene primer amplification. The protocol was immunoSEQ multiplex PCR, while the TCRdb copy is restricted to in-frame clones and leaves out a portion. D and trimming come from the DNA, and the V and J calls and clone size come from that table. The sample has 120,000 to 150,000 clones, approximately 90% seen once. Trimming shortened V by 2 bases and J by 0 bases, and 5 bases separated the two germline ends. This CDR3 is 14 amino acids long. Germline-derived CDR1 and CDR2 are SNHLY and FYNNEI. V gene TRBV2 combines with J gene TRBJ2-1, with no clear D. The TCR comes from a woman aged 55-75 years with active COVID-19. The sequenced sample was peripheral blood. CDR3 bases: TGTGCCAGCAGTGAACACAGCTCCTACAATGAGCAGTTCTTC. Its protein is CASSEHSSYNEQFF.